This T cell receptor (beta chain) appears in the sequencing data of a study of OX40 agonist ivuxolimab in advanced cancers. For the study at large: Age averaged around 58 years (range roughly 23 to 80), and 82.7% were male. Partial responses were achieved by three patients: one hepatocellular carcinoma, two cutaneous melanoma. Study observations and caveats: Also showing low normalized T-cell clonal expansion were some of the nonresponders.

TCRdb's table, derived via immunoSEQ multiplex PCR, lists solely in-frame clones and lacks some. The sample has about 60,000 clones, approximately 86% seen once; the top ten hold approximately 2.5%. At baseline, cycle 4 day 1, and cycle 7 day 1, blood was sampled. With regard to this clone: The antigen remains unidentified. Distinct nucleotide sequences in the sample also encode this CDR3.

Trimming removed 5 bases at V and 5 bases at J, with 6 bases between. The CDR3 runs 11 residues. From germline, CDR1 is SGHVS and CDR2 FNYEAQ. This sequence originates from an adult with an advanced solid tumor such as melanoma, head and neck, liver or kidney cancer. The J gene is TRBJ2-5, the V gene TRBV7-6; possible D gene TRBD2, 5 bases. Here the sequenced sample was CD4+ or CD8+ T cells sorted from blood, taken in a trial of the OX40 agonist ivuxolimab. The CDR3 bases are TGTGCCAGCAGCCGCGGGGAGACCCAGTACTTC. It specifies CASSRGETQYF.